This entry lists 8 T cell receptor beta chains sequenced from one sample in a study of T cells in Graves' hyperthyroidism and ophthalmopathy. Template material for amplifying TCR beta CDR3 regions consisted of RNA transcripts. RT-PCR in the first round (using the HTBI primer set) targeted the TCR CDR3. MiXCR, run by TCRdb on the multiplex PCR reads, gives a single entry per CDR3 protein. The profile shows fewer than 750,000 distinct CDR3 sequences, about 14% of them singletons. Sequenced: blood. All receptors derive from a woman in her thirties or forties with Graves' ophthalmopathy.

Ten or more counts support this clonotype. J is TRBJ2-7 and V is TRBV20-1; 12 bases align to TRBD2. Germline-derived CDR1 and CDR2 are DFQATT and SNEGSKA (reference sequence). The J segment lost 3 bases and the V segment lost 3 bases, leaving 9 bases of the junction unmatched. The CDR3 extends over 16 amino acids. This chain's CDR3 is CSARPLASGGDYEQYF. The CDR3 DNA is TGCAGTGCTAGGCCCCTCGCTAGCGGGGGGGACTACGAGCAGTACTTC.

The chain carries TRBV15 and TRBJ1-3; D is uncertain. There are 16 residues in the CDR3. Germline CDR1 and CDR2: LNHNV and YYDKDF (reference sequence). V lost 0 bases and J 4 bases, leaving 13 bases between the germline ends. CDR3 protein: CATSRDPGLWGNTIYF. The CDR3 DNA follows: TGTGCCACCAGCAGAGATCCGGGCCTCTGGGGAAACACCATATATTTT.

This rearrangement joins TRBV15 to TRBJ1-5; 10 bases agree with TRBD1. The germline V gene has CDR1 LNHNV and CDR2 YYDKDF (reference sequence). The CDR3 is 16 residues long. V gave up 0 bases and J gave up 7 bases; unmatched junction bases: 6. In nucleotides, the CDR3 is TGTGCCACCAGCAGAGATGGGGACAGGGGTAGCCAGCCCCAGCATTTT. Translation gives CATSRDGDRGSQPQHF.

This chain links TRBV5-1 with TRBJ2-7, with 10 bases fitting TRBD1. V lost 3 bases, J lost 3 bases, and 6 bases stayed unmatched. Germline V gene sequence: CDR1 SGHRS, CDR2 YFSETQ. The length of the CDR3 is 15 residues. CDR3 in amino acids: CASSWADRGNYEQYF. CDR3 bases: TGCGCCAGCAGCTGGGCGGACAGGGGGAACTACGAGCAGTACTTC.

CDR3 DNA sequence: TGTGTCTACCTCCGGGACGGCGGTTTCTGCACCTTC. Translation: CVYLRDGGFCTF. This sequence joins TRBV30 and TRBJ1-2; TRBD1 might be the D (5 bases). The CDR3 totals 12 residues. Germline lookup yields CDR1 GTSNPN and CDR2 SVGIG (reference sequence).

This clonotype showed up many times. The genes are TRBV7-3 and TRBJ2-2, with a possible D match to TRBD2 (5 bases). The CDR3 is 14 amino acids. The germline V and J ends were trimmed by 2 bases and 5 bases, with 9 bases remaining between them. Germline V gene data show CDR1 as SGHTA and CDR2 as FQGTGA. CDR3 DNA sequence: TGTGCCAGCAGCTTACTAGCATGGACCGGGGAGCTGTTTTTT. This sequence encodes CASSLLAWTGELFF.

This clonotype was detected ten times or more. This sequence joins TRBV30 and TRBJ2-7; 8 bases line up with TRBD1. Per germline, CDR1 GTSNPN and CDR2 SVGIG (reference sequence). The V segment lost 2 bases and the J segment 2 bases; nucleotides outside the gene matches: 5. The CDR3 is 14 residues long. CDR3 DNA: TGTGCCTGGAGTTTCTCGACAGGGGCCTACGAGCAGTACTTC. Translation: CAWSFSTGAYEQYF.

The V gene is TRBV29-1, the J gene TRBJ2-7; D uncertain. The CDR3 contains 12 residues. Deletions cut 4 bases from V and 7 bases from J, with 14 bases between. CDR1 and CDR2 from the germline V gene are SQVTM and ANQGSEA. The CDR3 protein is CSVGLKSNEQYF. The CDR3 DNA is TGCAGCGTTGGACTGAAATCTAATGAGCAGTACTTC.